This TCR beta chain was sequenced in a study of blood T cell repertoires in COVID-19. Study-wide background: Sites across the United States, Italy and Spain contributed samples from acute and convalescent COVID-19. The analysed material was cDNA or gDNA that came from T cells, B-cell-depleted T cells, or PBMCs.

In the authors' workflow: For nucleated cells, counts were estimated from reference gene primer amplification. This table comes from immunoSEQ multiplex PCR, and its TCRdb copy is limited to in-frame clones, with some not included. V, J and clone size derive from that table, while D and trimming were established from the DNA sequence. Counted here are roughly 200,000 clones, 80% to 90% occurring once; the ten biggest clones make up 10% to 11%. Trimming cost V 6 bases and J 6 bases, with 14 bases left between them. CDR1 and CDR2 from the germline V gene are MNHEY and SVGAGI. The CDR3 totals 13 residues.

The specimen sequenced was peripheral blood. The V call is TRBV6-5, the J call TRBJ1-1, with a tentative D call TRBD1 (6 bases). This sequence was found in a human donor with active or convalescent COVID-19. The donor label of this sample is uncertain. The CDR3 spells CASRETGSSEAFF. The CDR3 DNA reads as TGTGCCAGCAGAGAGACAGGAAGCTCTGAAGCTTTCTTT.